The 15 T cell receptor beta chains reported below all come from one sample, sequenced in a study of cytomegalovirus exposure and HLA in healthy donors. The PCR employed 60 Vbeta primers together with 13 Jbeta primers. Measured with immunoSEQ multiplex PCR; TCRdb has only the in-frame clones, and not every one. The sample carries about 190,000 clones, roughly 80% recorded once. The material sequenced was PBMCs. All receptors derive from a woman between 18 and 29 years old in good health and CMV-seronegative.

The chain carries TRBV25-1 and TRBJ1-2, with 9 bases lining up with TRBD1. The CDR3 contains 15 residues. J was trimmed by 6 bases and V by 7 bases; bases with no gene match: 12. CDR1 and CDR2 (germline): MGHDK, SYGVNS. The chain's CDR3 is CASTWDREGLNGYTF. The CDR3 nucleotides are TGTGCCAGCACCTGGGACAGGGAAGGTCTGAATGGCTACACCTTC.

CDR3 nucleotide sequence: TGTGCCAGCTCACCGGGACAGGGGGCAGATACGCAGTATTTT. Amino acid sequence: CASSPGQGADTQYF. This chain uses TRBV18 with TRBJ2-3, with 11 positions matching TRBD1. With V trimmed by 3 bases and J by 4 bases, 0 bases remained unmatched. Germline V lookup: CDR1 KGHSH, CDR2 LQKENI. The CDR3 totals 14 residues. Complete variable domain (other parts from reference TRBV18 and TRBJ2-3): NAGVMQNPRHLVRRRGQEARLRCSPMKGHSHVYWYRQLPEEGLKFMVYLQKENIIDESGMPKERFSAEFPKEGPSILRIQQVVRGDSAAYFCASSPGQGADTQYFGPGTRLTVL.

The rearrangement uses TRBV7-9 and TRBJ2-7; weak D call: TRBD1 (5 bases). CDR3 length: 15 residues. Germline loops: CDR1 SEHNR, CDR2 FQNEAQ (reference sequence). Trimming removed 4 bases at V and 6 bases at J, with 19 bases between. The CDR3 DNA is TGTGCCAGCAGCTGGCTCGAACAGGAGCCAGGCGAGCAGTACTTC. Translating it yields CASSWLEQEPGEQYF.

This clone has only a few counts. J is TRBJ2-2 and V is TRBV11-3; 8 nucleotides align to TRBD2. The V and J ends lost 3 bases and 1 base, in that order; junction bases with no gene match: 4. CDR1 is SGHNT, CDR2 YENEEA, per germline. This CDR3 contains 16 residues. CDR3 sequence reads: CASSFDSGENTGELFF. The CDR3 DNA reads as TGTGCCAGCAGCTTTGATAGCGGGGAGAACACCGGGGAGCTGTTTTTT.

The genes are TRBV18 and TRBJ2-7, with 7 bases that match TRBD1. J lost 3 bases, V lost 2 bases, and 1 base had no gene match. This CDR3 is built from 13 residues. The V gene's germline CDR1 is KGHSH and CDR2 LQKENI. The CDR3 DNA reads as TGTGCCAGCTCACCAAGACAGGGCTACGAGCAGTACTTC. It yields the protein CASSPRQGYEQYF.

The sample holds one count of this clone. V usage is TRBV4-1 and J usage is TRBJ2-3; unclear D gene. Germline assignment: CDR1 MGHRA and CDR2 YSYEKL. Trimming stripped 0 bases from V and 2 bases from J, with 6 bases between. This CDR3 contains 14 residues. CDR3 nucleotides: TGCGCCAGCAGCCAAGATCAATCCACAGATACGCAGTATTTT. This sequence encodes CASSQDQSTDTQYF.

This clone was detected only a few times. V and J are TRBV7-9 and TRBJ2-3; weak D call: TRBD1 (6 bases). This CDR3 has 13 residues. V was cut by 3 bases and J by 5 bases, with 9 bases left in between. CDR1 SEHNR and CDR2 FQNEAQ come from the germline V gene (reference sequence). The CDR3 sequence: CASSFIQGDTQYF. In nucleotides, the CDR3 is TGTGCCAGCAGCTTCATACAGGGAGATACGCAGTATTTT.

In nucleotides, the CDR3 is TGTGCCAGCAACATGGGGCTTAAGAAGGGCAATCAGCCCCAGCATTTT. Translated, it gives CASNMGLKKGNQPQHF. The V and J genes are TRBV9 and TRBJ1-5, with D tentatively TRBD1 (5 bases). Between the trimmed V and J ends, which lost 6 bases and 2 bases, there was a span of 18 bases. Germline CDR1 SGDLS, CDR2 YYNGEE. This CDR3 spans 16 amino acids.

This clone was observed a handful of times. This chain's CDR3 is CASSLSGAVGGYTF. In DNA, the CDR3 is TGTGCCAGCAGCTTAAGTGGGGCGGTTGGTGGCTACACCTTC. The chain links TRBV7-3 to TRBJ1-2; TRBD1 might be the D (5 bases). The V end was cut by 1 base, the J end by 7 bases, with 13 bases between. CDR1 SGHTA and CDR2 FQGTGA come from the germline V gene. The CDR3 has 14 amino acids. Full variable domain (missing parts from reference TRBV7-3 and TRBJ1-2): GAGVSQTPSNKVTEKGKYVELRCDPISGHTALYWYRQSLGQGPEFLIYFQGTGAADDSGLPNDRFFAVRPEGSVSTLKIQRTERGDSAVYLCASSLSGAVGGYTFGSGTRLTVV.

The CDR3 region is CSSSWADTQYF. CDR3 in DNA: TGTTCCTCTAGTTGGGCAGATACGCAGTATTTT. The chain carries TRBV6-6 and TRBJ2-3, with unresolved D. Germline CDR1 reads MNHNY; CDR2 reads SVGAGI (reference sequence). The CDR3 length is 11 residues.

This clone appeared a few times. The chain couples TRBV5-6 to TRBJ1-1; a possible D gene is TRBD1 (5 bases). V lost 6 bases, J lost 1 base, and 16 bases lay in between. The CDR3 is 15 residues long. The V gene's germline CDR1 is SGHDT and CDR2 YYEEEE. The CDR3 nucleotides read TGTGCCAGCAAATCACCAGGGTACTCGAACACTGAAGCTTTCTTT. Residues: CASKSPGYSNTEAFF.

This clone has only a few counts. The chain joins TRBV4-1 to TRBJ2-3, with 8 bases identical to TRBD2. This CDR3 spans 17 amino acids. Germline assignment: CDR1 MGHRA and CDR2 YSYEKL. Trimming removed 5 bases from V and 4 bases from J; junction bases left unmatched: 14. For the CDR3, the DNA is TGCGCCAGCAGCTCAAGTGGTAGCGGGGAGTTGGCAGATACGCAGTATTTT. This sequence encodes CASSSSGSGELADTQYF.

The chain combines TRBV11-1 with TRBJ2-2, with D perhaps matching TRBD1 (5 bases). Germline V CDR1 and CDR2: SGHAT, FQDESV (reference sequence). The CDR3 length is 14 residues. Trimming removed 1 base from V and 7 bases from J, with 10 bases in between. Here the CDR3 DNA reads TGTGCCAGCAGCTTAGACAGGTCCAACGGGGAGCTGTTTTTT. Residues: CASSLDRSNGELFF.

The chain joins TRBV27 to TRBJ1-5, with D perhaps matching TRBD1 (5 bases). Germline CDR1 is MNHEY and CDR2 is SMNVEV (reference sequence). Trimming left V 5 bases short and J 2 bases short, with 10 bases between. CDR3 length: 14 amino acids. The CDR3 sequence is CASSIREGNQPQHF. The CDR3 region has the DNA TGTGCCAGCAGTATCAGGGAAGGCAATCAGCCCCAGCATTTT.

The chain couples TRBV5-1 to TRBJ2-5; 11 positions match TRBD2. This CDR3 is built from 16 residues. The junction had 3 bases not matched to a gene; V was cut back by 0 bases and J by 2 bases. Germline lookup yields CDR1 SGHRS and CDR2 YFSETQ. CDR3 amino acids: CASSLGIAGGQETQYF. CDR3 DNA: TGCGCCAGCAGCTTGGGAATAGCGGGAGGGCAAGAGACCCAGTACTTC.